A selection of T cell receptor beta chains follows, all from one sample in a study of OX40 agonist ivuxolimab in advanced cancers. The data were produced by immunoSEQ multiplex PCR, yet TCRdb's version contains in-frame clones alone and is incomplete. Of roughly 67,000 clones in the sample, roughly 84% were seen once. This specimen consisted of CD4+ or CD8+ T cells sorted from blood, obtained in a trial of the OX40 agonist ivuxolimab. These receptors all come from an adult with an advanced solid tumor such as melanoma, head and neck, liver or kidney cancer. Each CDR3 is given without its conserved first and last residue.

>TRBJ1-5|TRBV30
AWTPGPNQPQH
>TRBJ1-1|TRBV7-3
ASRGVNTEAF
>TRBJ2-7|TRBV6-1
ASTLDRATEQY
>TRBJ1-2|TRBV5-4
ASSLAQGGGYT
>TRBJ2-7|TRBV5-6
ASSWGVQGLREQY
>TRBJ2-7|TRBV12-5
ASGLVWAGGAVLAGGPYEQY
>TRBJ1-4|TRBV2
ASSGGTRGRGEKLF
>TRBJ2-1|TRBV5-6
ASSLVSSYNEQF
>TRBJ1-2|TRBV19
ASSITGVSNYGYT
>TRBJ2-5|TRBV19
ASSLASEGAGKTQY
>TRBJ2-7|TRBV5-4
ASSRNKGTSGYEQY
>TRBJ1-6|TRBV10-3
AISESDRGGNSPLH
>TRBJ1-2|TRBV4-1
ASSLSSRGQGNYGYT
>TRBJ2-3|TRBV7-5
VRSLVGSGTDTQY
>TRBJ2-5|TRBV15
ATSRDSLETQY
>TRBJ1-2|TRBV6-5
ASSQGDRALGGYT
>TRBJ2-5|TRBV19
ASSTSRTGGYAETQY
>TRBJ1-4|TRBV5-1
ASSLALASAGTNEKLF
>TRBJ2-1|TRBV6-6
ASSLGGGGHNEQF
>TRBJ1-1|TRBV9
ASSAGVLGGTEAF
>TRBJ2-5|TRBV2
ASSAGHQETQY
>TRBJ1-6|TRBV19
ASSLAGTASPLH
>TRBJ1-2|TRBV9
ASNSPDPGGVGGYT
>TRBJ1-5|TRBV13
ASSLQGAGQPQH
>TRBJ1-1|TRBV5-4
ASSLDSQSF
>TRBJ1-3|TRBV14
ASSPIDTAGNTIY
>TRBJ2-3|TRBV28
ASSPGTGSTDTQY
>TRBJ2-5|TRBV19
ASKEIAGGLETQY
>TRBJ2-1|TRBV7-8
ASSATASYNEQF
>TRBJ2-7|TRBV19
ASSSRTVSYEQY
>TRBJ1-5|TRBV5-1
ARGGPPQH
>TRBJ2-7|TRBV7-7
ASSPQGGSGEQY
>TRBJ2-5|TRBV30
AWSRSGEETQY
>TRBJ1-3|TRBV5-6
ASSLWDGVLSGNTIY
>TRBJ2-1|TRBV5-1
ASNLEGWDEQF
>TRBJ1-4|TRBV4-1
ASSQQETEQGEKLF
>TRBJ1-1|TRBV27
ASSLGRNFMNTEAF
>TRBJ2-2|TRBV5-4
ASSFQGAPTGELF
>TRBJ2-7|TRBV10-2
ASSAGTGFSYEQY
>TRBJ1-1|TRBV5-4
ASSGGTHTEAF
>TRBJ2-1|TRBV7-3
ASSLIPGGLNEQF
>TRBJ2-1|TRBV5-4
ASSPMGLAGVHEQF
>TRBJ2-2|TRBV19
ASSIVSTGTGELF
>TRBJ2-7|TRBV7-9
ASSLGQGASEQY
>TRBJ2-5|TRBV4-1
ASSQVLAGGYQETQY
>TRBJ1-5|TRBV30
AWEIQGSGNQPQH
>TRBJ2-7|TRBV5-6
ASSLYRGTPYEQY
>TRBJ2-5|TRBV6-1
ASSEVSSPY
>TRBJ1-4|TRBV19
ASSRGAGDATNEKLF
>TRBJ2-1|TRBV6-5
ASSYLGTGESNEQF
>TRBJ2-7|TRBV7-2
ASSSSGTLGYEQY
>TRBJ1-1|TRBV7-2
ASSPMRANTEAF
>TRBJ2-2|TRBV6-5
ASKEVGATGELF
>TRBJ2-7|TRBV6-6
ASSRIKFKQY
>TRBJ2-3|TRBV5-6
ASSLGLVRTDTQY
>TRBJ1-1|TRBV2
ASSESANTEAF
>TRBJ1-1|TRBV18
ASSPPNRQMNTEAF
>TRBJ2-7|TRBV7-8
ASSLEGGRSNEQY
>TRBJ1-2|TRBV10-3
AISEGSANYGYT
>TRBJ2-1|TRBV2
ASRNSGGAKYNEQF